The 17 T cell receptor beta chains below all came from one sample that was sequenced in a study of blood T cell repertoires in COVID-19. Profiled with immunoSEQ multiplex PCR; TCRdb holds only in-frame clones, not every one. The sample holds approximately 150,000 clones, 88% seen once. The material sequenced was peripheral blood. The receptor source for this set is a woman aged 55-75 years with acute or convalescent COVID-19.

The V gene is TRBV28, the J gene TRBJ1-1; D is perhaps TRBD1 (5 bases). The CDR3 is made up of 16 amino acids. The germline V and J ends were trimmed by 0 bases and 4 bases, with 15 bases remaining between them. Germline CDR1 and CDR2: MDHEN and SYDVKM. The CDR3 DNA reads TGTGCCAGCAGTTTATGGTCGGGAGACAGTCTCACTGAAGCTTTCTTT. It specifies CASSLWSGDSLTEAFF.

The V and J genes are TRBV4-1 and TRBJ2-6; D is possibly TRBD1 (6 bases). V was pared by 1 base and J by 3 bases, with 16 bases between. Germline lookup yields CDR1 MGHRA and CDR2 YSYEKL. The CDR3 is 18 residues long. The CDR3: CASSQGAGDGVGANVLTF. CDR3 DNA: TGCGCCAGCAGCCAAGGAGCAGGGGACGGGGTTGGGGCCAACGTCCTGACTTTC.

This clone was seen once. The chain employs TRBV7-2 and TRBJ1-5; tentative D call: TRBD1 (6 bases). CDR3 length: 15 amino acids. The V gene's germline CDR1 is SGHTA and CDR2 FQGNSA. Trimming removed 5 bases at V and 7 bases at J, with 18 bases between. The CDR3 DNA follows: TGTGCCAGCAGCCCACGGGGGGGACAAGGGCAGCCCCAGCATTTT. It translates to CASSPRGGQGQPQHF. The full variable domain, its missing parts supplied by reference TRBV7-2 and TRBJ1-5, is GAGVSQSPSNKVTEKGKDVELRCDPISGHTALYWYRQSLGQGLEFLIYFQGNSAPDKSGLPSDRFSAERTGGSVSTLTIQRTQQEDSAVYLCASSPRGGQGQPQHFGDGTRLSIL.

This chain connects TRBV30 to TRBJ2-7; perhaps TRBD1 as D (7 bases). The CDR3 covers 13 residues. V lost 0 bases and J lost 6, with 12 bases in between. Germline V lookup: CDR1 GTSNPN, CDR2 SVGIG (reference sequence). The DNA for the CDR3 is TGTGCCTGGAGTGTACTAGCAGGGGGCGAGCAGTACTTC. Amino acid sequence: CAWSVLAGGEQYF.

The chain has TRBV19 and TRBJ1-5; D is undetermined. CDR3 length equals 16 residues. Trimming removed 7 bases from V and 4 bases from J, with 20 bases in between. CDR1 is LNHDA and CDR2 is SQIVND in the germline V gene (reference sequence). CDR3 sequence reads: CASKDGPVLGNQPQHF. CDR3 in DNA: TGTGCCAGTAAGGATGGGCCGGTGTTAGGAAATCAGCCCCAGCATTTT.

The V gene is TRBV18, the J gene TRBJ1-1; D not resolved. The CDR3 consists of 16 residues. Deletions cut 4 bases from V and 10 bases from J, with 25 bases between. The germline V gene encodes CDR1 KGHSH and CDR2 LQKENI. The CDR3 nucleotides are TGTGCCAGCTCACTTAACGCAGAGAACACTGATGGGAGAGCTTTCTTT. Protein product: CASSLNAENTDGRAFF.

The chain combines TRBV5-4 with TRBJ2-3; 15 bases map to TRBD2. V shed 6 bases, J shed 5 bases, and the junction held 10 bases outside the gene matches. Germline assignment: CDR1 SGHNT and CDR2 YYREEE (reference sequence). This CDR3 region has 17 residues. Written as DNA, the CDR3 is TGTGCCAGCAACCCCCGGACTAGCGGGGGGGCAGGAGATACGCAGTATTTT. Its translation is CASNPRTSGGAGDTQYF.

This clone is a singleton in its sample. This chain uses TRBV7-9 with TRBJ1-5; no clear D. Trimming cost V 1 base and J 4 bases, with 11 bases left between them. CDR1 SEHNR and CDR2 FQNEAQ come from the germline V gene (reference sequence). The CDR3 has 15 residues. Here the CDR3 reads CASSLGQAENQPQHF. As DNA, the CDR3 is TGTGCCAGCAGCTTAGGTCAGGCAGAGAATCAGCCCCAGCATTTT.

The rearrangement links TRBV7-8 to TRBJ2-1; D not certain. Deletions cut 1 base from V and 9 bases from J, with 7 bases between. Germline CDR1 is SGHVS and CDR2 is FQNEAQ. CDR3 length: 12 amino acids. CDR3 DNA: TGTGCCAGCAGCTTAGGCCCCGGTGAGCAGTTCTTC. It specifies CASSLGPGEQFF.

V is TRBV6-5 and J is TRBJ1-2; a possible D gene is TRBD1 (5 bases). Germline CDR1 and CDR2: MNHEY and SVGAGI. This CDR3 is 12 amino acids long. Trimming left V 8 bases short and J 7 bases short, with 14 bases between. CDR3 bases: TGTGCCAGCTCCAGGGTCGGACGTGGCTACACCTTC. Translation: CASSRVGRGYTF.

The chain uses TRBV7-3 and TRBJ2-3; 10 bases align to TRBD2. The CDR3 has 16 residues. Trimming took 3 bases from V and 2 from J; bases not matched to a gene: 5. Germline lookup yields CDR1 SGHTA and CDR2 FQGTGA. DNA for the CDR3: TGTGCCAGCAGCTTCGGGACTAGCGAGGACACAGATACGCAGTATTTT. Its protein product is CASSFGTSEDTDTQYF.

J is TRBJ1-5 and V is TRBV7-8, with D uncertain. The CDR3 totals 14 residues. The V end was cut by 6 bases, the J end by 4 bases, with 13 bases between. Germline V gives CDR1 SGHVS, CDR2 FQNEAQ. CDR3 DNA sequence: TGTGCCAGCAGTTTAAGTCTAGAGAATCAGCCCCAGCATTTT. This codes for CASSLSLENQPQHF. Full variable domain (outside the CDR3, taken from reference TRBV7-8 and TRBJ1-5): GAGVSQSPRYKVAKRGQDVALRCDPISGHVSLFWYQQALGQGPEFLTYFQNEAQLDKSGLPSDRFFAERPEGSVSTLKIQRTQQEDSAVYLCASSLSLENQPQHFGDGTRLSIL.

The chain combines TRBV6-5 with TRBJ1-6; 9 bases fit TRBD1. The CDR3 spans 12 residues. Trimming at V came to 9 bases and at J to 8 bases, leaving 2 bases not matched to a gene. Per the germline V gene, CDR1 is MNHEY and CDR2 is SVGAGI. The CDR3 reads CASRTGDSPLHF. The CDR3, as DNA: TGTGCCAGTAGGACAGGGGATTCACCCCTCCACTTT.

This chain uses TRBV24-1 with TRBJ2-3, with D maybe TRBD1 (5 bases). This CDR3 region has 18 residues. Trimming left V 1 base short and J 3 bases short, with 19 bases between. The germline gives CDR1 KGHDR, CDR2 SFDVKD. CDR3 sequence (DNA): TGTGCCACCAGTGATTTTTCCTGGGGCGAGGATAGGACAGATACGCAGTATTTT. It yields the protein CATSDFSWGEDRTDTQYF.

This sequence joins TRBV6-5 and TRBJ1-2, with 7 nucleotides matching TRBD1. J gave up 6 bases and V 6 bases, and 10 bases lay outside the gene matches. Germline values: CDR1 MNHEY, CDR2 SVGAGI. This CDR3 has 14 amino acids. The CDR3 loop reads CASRIRQGLHGYTF. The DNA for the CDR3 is TGTGCCAGCAGGATTAGACAGGGTTTGCATGGCTACACCTTC.

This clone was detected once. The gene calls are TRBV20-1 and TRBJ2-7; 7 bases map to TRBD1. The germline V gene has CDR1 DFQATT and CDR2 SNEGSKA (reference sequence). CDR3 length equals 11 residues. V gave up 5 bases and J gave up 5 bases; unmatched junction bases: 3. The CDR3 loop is CSAAQGNEQYF. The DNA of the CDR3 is TGCAGTGCTGCACAGGGGAACGAGCAGTACTTC.

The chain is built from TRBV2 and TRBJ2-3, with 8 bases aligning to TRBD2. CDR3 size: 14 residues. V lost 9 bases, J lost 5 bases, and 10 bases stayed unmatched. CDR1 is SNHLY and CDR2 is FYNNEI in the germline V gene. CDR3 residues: CARRTSLEVDTQYF. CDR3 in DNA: TGTGCCAGGCGGACTAGCCTCGAAGTAGATACGCAGTATTTT.